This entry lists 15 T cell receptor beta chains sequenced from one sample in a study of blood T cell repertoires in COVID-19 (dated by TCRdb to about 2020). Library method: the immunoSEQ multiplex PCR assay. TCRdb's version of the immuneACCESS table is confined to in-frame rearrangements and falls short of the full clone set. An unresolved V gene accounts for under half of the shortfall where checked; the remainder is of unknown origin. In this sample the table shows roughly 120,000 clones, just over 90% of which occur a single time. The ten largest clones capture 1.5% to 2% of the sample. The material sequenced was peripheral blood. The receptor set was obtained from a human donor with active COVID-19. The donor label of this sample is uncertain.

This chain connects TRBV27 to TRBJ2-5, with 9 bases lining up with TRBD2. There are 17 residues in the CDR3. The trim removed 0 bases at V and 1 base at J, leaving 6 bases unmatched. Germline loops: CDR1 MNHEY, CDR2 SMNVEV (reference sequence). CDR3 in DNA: TGTGCCAGCAGTTTATCGAGGCTAGCGGGGAGCCAAGAGACCCAGTACTTC. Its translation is CASSLSRLAGSQETQYF.

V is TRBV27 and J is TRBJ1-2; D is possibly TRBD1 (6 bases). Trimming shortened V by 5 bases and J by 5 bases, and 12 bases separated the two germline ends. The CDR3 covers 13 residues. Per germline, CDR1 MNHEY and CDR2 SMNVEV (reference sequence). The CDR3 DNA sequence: TGTGCCAGCAGTGTGGACAGCGAATATGGCTACACCTTC. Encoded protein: CASSVDSEYGYTF.

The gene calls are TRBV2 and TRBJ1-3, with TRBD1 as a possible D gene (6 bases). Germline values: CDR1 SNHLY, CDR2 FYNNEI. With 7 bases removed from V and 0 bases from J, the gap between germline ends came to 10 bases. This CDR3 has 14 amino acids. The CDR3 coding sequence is TGTGCCAGCAAAACAGGGTCCTCTGGAAACACCATATATTTT. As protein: CASKTGSSGNTIYF. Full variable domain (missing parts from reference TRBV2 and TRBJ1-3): EPEVTQTPSHQVTQMGQEVILRCVPISNHLYFYWYRQILGQKVEFLVSFYNNEISEKSEIFDDQFSVERPDGSNFTLKIRSTKLEDSAMYFCASKTGSSGNTIYFGEGSWLTVV.

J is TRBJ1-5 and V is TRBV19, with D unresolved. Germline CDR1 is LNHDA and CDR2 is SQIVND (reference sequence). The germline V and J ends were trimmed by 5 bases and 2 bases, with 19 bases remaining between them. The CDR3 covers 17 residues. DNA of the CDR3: TGTGCCAGTAGTCAACCCGGCGGAGGGCCAGGCAATCAGCCCCAGCATTTT. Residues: CASSQPGGGPGNQPQHF.

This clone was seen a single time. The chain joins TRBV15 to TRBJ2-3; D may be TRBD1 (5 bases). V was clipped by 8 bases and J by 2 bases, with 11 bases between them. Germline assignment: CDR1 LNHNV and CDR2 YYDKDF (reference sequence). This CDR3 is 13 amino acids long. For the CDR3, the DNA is TGTGCCACCGGAGACAGACCCACAGATACGCAGTATTTT. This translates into CATGDRPTDTQYF.

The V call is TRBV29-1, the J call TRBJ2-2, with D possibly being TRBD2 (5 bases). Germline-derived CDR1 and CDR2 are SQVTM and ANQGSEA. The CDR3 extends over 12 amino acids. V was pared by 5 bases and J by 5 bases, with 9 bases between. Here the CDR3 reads CSVTGETGELFF. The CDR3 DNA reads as TGCAGCGTTACCGGGGAGACCGGGGAGCTGTTTTTT.

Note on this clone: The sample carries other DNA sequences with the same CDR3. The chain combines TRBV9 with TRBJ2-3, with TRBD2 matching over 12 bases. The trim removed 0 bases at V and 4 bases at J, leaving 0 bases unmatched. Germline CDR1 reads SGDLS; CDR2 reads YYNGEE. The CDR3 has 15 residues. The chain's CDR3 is CASSVGLAGADTQYF. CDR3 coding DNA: TGTGCCAGCAGCGTAGGACTAGCGGGGGCAGATACGCAGTATTTT.

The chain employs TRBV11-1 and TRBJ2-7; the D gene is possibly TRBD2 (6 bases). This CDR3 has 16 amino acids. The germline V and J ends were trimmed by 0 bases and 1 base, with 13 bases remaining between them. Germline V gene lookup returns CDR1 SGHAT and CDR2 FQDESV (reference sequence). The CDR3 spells CASSLASGDGSYEQYF. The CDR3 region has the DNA TGTGCCAGCAGCTTAGCATCGGGGGACGGATCCTACGAGCAGTACTTC.

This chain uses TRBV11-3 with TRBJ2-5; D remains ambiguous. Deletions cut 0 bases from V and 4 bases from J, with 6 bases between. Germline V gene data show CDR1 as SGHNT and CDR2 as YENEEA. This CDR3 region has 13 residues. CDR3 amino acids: CASSLDPLETQYF. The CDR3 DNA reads TGTGCCAGCAGCTTAGATCCCCTAGAGACCCAGTACTTC.

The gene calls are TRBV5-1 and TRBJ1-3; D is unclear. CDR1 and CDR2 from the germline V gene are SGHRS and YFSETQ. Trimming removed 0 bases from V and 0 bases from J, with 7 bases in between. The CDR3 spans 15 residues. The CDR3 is CASSLAGGSGNTIYF. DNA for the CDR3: TGCGCCAGCAGCTTGGCAGGAGGCTCTGGAAACACCATATATTTT.

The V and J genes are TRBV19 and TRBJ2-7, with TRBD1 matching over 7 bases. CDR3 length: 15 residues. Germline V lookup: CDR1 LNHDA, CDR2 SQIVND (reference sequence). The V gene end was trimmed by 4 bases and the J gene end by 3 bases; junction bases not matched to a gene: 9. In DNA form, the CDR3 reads TGTGCCAGTAGTAGAACCGGGACAGCTTACTACGAGCAGTACTTC. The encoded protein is CASSRTGTAYYEQYF.

As DNA, the CDR3 is TGTGCCTGGCACCGGGACAGGCCCTATGGCTACACCTTC. It specifies CAWHRDRPYGYTF. This chain uses TRBV30 with TRBJ1-2; 8 bases are a match to TRBD1. Germline V gene lookup returns CDR1 GTSNPN and CDR2 SVGIG (reference sequence). The J segment lost 4 bases and the V segment lost 5 bases, leaving 6 bases of the junction unmatched. The CDR3 consists of 13 residues.

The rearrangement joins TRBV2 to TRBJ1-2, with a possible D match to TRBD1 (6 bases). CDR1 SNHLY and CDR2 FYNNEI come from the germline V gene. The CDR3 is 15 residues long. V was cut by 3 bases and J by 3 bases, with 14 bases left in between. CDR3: CASSESGTRDYGYTF. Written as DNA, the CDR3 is TGTGCCAGCAGTGAGTCGGGGACACGGGACTATGGCTACACCTTC.

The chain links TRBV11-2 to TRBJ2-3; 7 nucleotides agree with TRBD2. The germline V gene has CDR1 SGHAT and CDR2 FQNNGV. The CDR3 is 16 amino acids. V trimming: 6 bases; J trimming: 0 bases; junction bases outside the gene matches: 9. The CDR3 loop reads CASSWGGGPSTDTQYF. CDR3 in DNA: TGTGCCAGCAGTTGGGGGGGAGGGCCTAGCACAGATACGCAGTATTTT. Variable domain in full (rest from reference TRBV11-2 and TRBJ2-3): EAGVAQSPRYKIIEKRQSVAFWCNPISGHATLYWYQQILGQGPKLLIQFQNNGVVDDSQLPKDRFSAERLKGVDSTLKIQPAKLEDSAVYLCASSWGGGPSTDTQYFGPGTRLTVL.

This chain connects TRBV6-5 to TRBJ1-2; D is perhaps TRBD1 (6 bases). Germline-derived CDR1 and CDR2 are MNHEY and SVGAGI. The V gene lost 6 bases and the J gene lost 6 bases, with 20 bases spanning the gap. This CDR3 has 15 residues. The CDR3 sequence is CASSRGGVGSDGYTF. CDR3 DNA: TGTGCCAGCAGCCGAGGGGGGGTGGGTAGCGATGGCTACACCTTC.